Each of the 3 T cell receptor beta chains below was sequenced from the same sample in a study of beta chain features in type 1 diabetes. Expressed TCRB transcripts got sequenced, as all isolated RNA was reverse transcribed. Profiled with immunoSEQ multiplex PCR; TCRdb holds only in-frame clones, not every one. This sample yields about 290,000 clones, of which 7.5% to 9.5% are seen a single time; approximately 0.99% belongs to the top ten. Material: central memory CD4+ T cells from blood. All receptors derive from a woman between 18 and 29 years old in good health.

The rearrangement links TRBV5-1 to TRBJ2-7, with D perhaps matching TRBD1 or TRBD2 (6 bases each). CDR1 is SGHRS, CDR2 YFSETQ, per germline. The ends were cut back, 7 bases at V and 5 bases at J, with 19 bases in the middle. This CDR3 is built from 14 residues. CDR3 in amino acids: CASADASGAHEQYF. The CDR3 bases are TGCGCCAGCGCGGACGCTTCGGGGGCGCACGAGCAGTACTTC.

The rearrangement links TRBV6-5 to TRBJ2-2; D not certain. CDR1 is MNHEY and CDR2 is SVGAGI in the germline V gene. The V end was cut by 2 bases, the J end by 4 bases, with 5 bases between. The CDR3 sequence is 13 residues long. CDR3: CASSYQLTGELFF. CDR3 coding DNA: TGTGCCAGCAGTTACCAGCTCACCGGGGAGCTGTTTTTT.

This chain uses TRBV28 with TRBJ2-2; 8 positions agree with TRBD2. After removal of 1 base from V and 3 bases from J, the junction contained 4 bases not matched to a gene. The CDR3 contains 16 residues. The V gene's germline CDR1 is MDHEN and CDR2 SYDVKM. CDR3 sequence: CASSLFTSGDTGELFF. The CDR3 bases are TGTGCCAGCAGTTTATTTACTAGCGGCGACACCGGGGAGCTGTTTTTT.